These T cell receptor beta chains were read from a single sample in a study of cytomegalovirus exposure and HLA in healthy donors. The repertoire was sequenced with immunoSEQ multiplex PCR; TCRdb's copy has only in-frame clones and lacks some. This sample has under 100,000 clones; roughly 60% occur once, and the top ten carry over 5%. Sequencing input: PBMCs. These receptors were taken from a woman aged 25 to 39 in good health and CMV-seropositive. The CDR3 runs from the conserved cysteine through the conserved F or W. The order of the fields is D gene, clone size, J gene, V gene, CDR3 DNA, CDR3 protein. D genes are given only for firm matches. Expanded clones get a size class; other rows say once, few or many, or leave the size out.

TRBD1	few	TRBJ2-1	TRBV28	TGTGCCAGCAGTACCGTCCCGGGACAGGGGCCATCTTACAATGAGCAGTTCTTC	CASSTVPGQGPSYNEQFF
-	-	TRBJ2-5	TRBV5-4	TGTGCCAGCAGCTTCCGGGGGGCCCAAGAGACCCAGTACTTC	CASSFRGAQETQYF
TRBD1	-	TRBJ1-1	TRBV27	TGTGCCAGCAGTCCGACAGGGTTCACTGAAGCTTTCTTT	CASSPTGFTEAFF
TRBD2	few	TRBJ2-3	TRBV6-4	TGTGCCAGCAGTACTAGCGGGGCCGGCACAGATACGCAGTATTTT	CASSTSGAGTDTQYF
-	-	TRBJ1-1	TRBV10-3	TGTGCCACCCACCGTGGGGGGATGAACACTGAAGCTTTCTTT	CATHRGGMNTEAFF
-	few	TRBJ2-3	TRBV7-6	TGTGCCAGCAGCTTTTGGACAGCCTACACAGATACGCAGTATTTT	CASSFWTAYTDTQYF
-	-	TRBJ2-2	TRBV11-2	TGTGCCAGCAGCCCTTATACCGGGGAGCTGTTTTTT	CASSPYTGELFF
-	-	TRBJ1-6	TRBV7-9	TGTGCCAGCAGCCCGGTTATTGATTCACCCCTCCACTTT	CASSPVIDSPLHF
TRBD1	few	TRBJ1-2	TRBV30	TGTGCCTGGAGTTTAAAGGGGGCGGGTGGCTACACCTTC	CAWSLKGAGGYTF
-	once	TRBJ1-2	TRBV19	TGTGCCAGTAGTATAGATCGGGGGGACGGCTACACCTTC	CASSIDRGDGYTF
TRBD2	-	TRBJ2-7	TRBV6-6	TGTGCCAGCAGACGAAGACTAGCGGGGGATTACGAGCAGTACTTC	CASRRRLAGDYEQYF
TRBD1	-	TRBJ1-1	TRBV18	TGTGCCAGCTCACCAGGGCAGGGGGCGAACACTGAAGCTTTCTTT	CASSPGQGANTEAFF
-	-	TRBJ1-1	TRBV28	TGTGCCAGCAGTAATCCGGACAGACCGAACACTGAAGCTTTCTTT	CASSNPDRPNTEAFF
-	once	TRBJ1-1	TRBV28	TGTGCCAGCAGATCGTCCCAGGGGAGGAACACTGAAGCTTTCTTT	CASRSSQGRNTEAFF
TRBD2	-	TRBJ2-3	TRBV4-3	TGCGCCAGCAGCCCCAGGAGCGGGGGGGTATCCACAGATACGCAGTATTTT	CASSPRSGGVSTDTQYF
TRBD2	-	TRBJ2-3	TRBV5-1	TGCGCCAGCAGCTCCGTGGGAAGCGGGGGCTCCGGGGATACGCAGTATTTT	CASSSVGSGGSGDTQYF
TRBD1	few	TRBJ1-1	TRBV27	TGTGCCAGCAGCTCTGCAGGGGGTGAAGCTTTCTTT	CASSSAGGEAFF
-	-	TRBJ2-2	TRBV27	TGTGCCAGCACGGGACAGAACACCGGGGAGCTGTTTTTT	CASTGQNTGELFF
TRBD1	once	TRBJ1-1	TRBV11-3	TGTGCCAGCAGCTTTCGACAGGGCATGAACACTGAAGCTTTCTTT	CASSFRQGMNTEAFF